This T cell receptor (beta chain) emerged from a study of T cells in tumors after PD-1 blockade. Across the whole study: Mean per blood sample: some 100,000 templates (about 23,000-257,772), approximately 40,000 unique clonotypes.

The method was immunoSEQ multiplex PCR; TCRdb's version includes in-frame clones alone and lacks a portion of them. The sample holds around 21,000 clones, roughly 80% seen once. General study points: Peripheral recruitment is suggested, as some novel exhausted tumor clones were in pre-treatment blood.

Turning to this clone: Its antigen remains unidentified. This CDR3 is also generated by other DNA sequences in the sample.

This CDR3 spans 14 amino acids. V shed 1 base and J shed 6 bases, with 10 bases lying between them. The germline V gene encodes CDR1 SGHTA and CDR2 FQGNSA. Sequenced here: PBMCs, sampled after anti-PD-1 therapy. The J gene is TRBJ2-1, the V gene TRBV7-2, with a tentative D call TRBD1 (6 bases). The origin of this receptor is a human donor with advanced basal cell or squamous cell carcinoma (not recorded which). The CDR3 region has the DNA TGTGCCAGCAGCTTAGGACGAGGGGGCAATGAGCAGTTCTTC. This sequence encodes CASSLGRGGNEQFF.